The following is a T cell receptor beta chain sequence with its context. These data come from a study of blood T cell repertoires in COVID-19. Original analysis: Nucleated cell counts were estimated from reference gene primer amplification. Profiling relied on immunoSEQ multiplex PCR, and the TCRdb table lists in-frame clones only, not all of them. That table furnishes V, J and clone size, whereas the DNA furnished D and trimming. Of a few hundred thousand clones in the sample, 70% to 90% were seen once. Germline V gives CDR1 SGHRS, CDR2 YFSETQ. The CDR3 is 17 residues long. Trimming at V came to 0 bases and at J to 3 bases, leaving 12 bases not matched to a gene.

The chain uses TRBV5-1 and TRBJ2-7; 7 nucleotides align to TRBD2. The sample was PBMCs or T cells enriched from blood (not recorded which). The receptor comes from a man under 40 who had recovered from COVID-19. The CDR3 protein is CASSLGWAAGFSYEQYF. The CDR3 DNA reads TGCGCCAGCAGCTTGGGGTGGGCAGCGGGGTTTAGCTACGAGCAGTACTTC.